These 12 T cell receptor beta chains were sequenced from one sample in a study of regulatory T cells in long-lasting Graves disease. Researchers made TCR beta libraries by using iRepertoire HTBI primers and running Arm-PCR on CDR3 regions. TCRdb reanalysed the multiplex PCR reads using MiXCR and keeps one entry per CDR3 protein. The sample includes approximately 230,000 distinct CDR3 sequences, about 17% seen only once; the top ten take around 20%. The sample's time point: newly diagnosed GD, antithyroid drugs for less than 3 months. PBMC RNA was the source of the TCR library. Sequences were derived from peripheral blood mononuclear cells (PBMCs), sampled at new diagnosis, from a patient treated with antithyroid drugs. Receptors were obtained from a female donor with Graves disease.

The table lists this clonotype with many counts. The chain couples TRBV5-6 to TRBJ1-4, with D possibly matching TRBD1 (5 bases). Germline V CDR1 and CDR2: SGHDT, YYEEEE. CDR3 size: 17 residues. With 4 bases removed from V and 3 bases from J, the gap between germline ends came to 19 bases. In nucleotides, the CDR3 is TGTGCCAGCAGCCCGCGCCCCAAGGGGAACTCTAATGAAAAACTGTTTTTT. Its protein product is CASSPRPKGNSNEKLFF.

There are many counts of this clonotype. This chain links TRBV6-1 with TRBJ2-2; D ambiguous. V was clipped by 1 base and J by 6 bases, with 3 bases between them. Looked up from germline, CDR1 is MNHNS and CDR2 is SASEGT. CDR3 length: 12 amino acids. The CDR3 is CASSEVPGELFF. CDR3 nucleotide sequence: TGTGCCAGCAGTGAAGTCCCCGGGGAGCTGTTTTTT.

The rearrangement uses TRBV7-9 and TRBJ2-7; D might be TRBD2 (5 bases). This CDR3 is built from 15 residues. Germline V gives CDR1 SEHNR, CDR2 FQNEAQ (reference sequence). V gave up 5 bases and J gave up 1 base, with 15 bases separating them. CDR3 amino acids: CASSPTASTSYEQYF. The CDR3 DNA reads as TGTGCCAGCAGCCCGACGGCTAGCACATCCTACGAGCAGTACTTC.

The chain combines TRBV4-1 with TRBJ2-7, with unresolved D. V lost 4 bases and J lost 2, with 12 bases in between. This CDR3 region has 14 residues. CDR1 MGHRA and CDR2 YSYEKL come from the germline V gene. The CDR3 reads CASSPEGLAYEQYF. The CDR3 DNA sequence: TGCGCCAGCAGCCCCGAAGGGCTGGCCTACGAGCAGTACTTC.

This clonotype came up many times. The CDR3 is CASSVGFEGTNEKLFF. The CDR3 DNA reads TGTGCCAGCAGTGTCGGTTTTGAAGGAACTAATGAAAAACTGTTTTTT. The chain is built from TRBV2 and TRBJ1-4; D is undetermined. This CDR3 contains 16 residues. Trimming left V 4 bases short and J 1 base short, with 13 bases between. The germline V gene encodes CDR1 SNHLY and CDR2 FYNNEI.

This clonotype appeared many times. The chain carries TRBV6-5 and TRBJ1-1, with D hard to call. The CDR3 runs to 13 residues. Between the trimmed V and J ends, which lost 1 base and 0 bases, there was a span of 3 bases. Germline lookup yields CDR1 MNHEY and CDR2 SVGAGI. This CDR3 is CASSYFLNTEAFF. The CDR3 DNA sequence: TGTGCCAGCAGTTACTTCCTGAACACTGAAGCTTTCTTT.

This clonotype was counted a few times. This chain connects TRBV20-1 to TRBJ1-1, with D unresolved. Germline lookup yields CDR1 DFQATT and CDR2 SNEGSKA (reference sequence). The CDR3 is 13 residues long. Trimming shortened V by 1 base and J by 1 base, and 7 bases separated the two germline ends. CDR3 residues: CSARGDPNTEAFF. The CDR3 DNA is TGCAGTGCTAGAGGCGACCCGAACACTGAAGCTTTCTTT.

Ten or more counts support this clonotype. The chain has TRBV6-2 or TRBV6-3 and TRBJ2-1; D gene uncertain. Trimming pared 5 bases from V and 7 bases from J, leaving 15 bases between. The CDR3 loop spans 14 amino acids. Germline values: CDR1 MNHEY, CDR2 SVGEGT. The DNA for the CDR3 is TGTGCCAGCAGTCTCTCCCTTAGCCAGAATGAGCAGTTCTTC. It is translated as CASSLSLSQNEQFF.

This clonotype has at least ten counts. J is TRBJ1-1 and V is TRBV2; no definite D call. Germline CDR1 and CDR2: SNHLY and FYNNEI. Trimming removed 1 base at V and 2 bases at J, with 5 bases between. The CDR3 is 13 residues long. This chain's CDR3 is CASSEDRNTEAFF. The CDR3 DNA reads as TGTGCCAGCAGTGAAGACAGAAACACTGAAGCTTTCTTT.

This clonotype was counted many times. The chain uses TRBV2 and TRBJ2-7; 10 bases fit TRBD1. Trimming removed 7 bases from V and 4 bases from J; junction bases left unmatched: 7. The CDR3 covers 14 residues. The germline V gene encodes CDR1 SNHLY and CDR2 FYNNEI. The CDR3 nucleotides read TGTGCCAGCACCGGACAGGGGGAAGGGTACGAGCAGTACTTC. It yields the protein CASTGQGEGYEQYF.

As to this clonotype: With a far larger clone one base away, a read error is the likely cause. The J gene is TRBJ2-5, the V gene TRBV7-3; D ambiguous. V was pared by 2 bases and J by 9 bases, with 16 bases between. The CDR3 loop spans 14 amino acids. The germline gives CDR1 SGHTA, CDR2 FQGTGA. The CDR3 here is CASSLGPPGQAQYF. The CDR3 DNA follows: TGTGCCAGCAGCTTAGGCCCCCCGGGTCAGGCCCAGTACTTC.

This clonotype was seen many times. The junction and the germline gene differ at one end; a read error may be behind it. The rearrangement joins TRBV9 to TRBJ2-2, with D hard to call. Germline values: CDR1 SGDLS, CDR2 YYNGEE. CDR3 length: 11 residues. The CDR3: CASGVGGELFF. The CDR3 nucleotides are TGTGCCAGCGGCGTCGGTGGGGAGCTGTTTTTT.